This section outlines one T cell receptor (beta chain) sequence together with its context. This clone's antigen is unknown. No much larger clone exists at a distance of one base, and base qualities are not known. The immunoSEQ Assay was used to sequence TCR beta CDR3 regions from DNA. The authors' pipeline ran thus. T cell density was computed as TCR beta template counts normalized to usable DNA estimated by amplifying housekeeping genes. The preseqR package was used to estimate richness by extrapolating to 400,000 templates for PBMC samples and to 120,000 templates for tissue samples. Clonality was defined by subtracting Pielou's evenness from one. Tissue-enriched TCRs were identified through differential abundance testing performed on productive amino-acid clonotypes, with a minimum total count of 5 and an alpha of 0.1. Repertoire overlap between compartments was quantified with the Jaccard Index and Morisita Overlap Index. GLIPH clustered TCR beta CDR3s with public tetramer-defined viral CDR3s; viral motifs required at least three viral sequences plus V-gene enrichment. The immuneACCESS repertoire file appears here via TCRdb, limited to in-frame rearrangements. These files lack a portion of the clones; in checked studies, under half of the deficit traces to unresolved V genes, and the cause of the others is not known. V, J and clone size are those of that table, while D and trimming were read from the DNA. This sample comprises about 77,000 clones, 70% to 90% of them detected only once. 20% to 25% of the sample rests with the top ten.

CDR1 and CDR2 are read off the germline V gene (reference sequence) as SGHNT and YYREEE. The CDR3 spans 15 residues, from the cysteine through the phenylalanine. The sequence is cut down to CDR3 DNA, 45 bases in frame from base 1. V is trimmed back by 0 bases and J by 5 bases, and the junction contains 5 bases that no gene match accounts for. The sample originates from a study of T cells in localized non-small cell lung cancer (dated by TCRdb to the early 2020s). Study-wide context: Comparing tumors with uninvolved tumor-adjacent lungs, the study looked at the T cell repertoires of about 240 patients with early-stage NSCLC. The cohort consisted of 236 treatment-naive NSCLC patients whose localized lung tumors had been resected. Of the NSCLC patients, around 130 were male and about a hundred were female, and the mean age was approximately 66 years. What the research found in general, with its limitations: Since the design was exploratory, TCR variables were selected using unadjusted p-values with no false-discovery rate correction. Longer overall survival was associated with higher T cell density in blood, whereas shorter survival was associated with higher clonality in adjacent lung. A median of roughly 60 of the top 100 tumor clones were detected in paired uninvolved adjacent lung, and 25 to 35 of these tumor clones were also found among the top 100 clones of the paired uninvolved adjacent lung. Because multi-region tumor sequencing was not performed, intratumor heterogeneity could not be ruled out. Uninvolved tumor-adjacent lung showed the highest T cell clonality, higher than tumor, which suggests more focused antigenic responses in the uninvolved tumor-adjacent lung.

At diagnosis, peripheral blood, uninvolved tumor-adjacent lung and tumor were collected and stored as a combination of fresh-frozen and FFPE material. Blood samples were analyzed as peripheral blood mononuclear cells for TCR repertoire profiling. The receptor's source is a woman aged 40-75 years with stage I squamous cell lung carcinoma. Sequencing was performed on peripheral blood, taken before any cancer treatment. The sequence joins TRBV5-4 to TRBJ2-5; the central 9 bases match TRBD2. The DNA sequence follows: TGTGCCAGCAGCTTGGTATTAGCGGGGGTGGAGACCCAGTACTTC. Translated, it reads CASSLVLAGVETQYF.